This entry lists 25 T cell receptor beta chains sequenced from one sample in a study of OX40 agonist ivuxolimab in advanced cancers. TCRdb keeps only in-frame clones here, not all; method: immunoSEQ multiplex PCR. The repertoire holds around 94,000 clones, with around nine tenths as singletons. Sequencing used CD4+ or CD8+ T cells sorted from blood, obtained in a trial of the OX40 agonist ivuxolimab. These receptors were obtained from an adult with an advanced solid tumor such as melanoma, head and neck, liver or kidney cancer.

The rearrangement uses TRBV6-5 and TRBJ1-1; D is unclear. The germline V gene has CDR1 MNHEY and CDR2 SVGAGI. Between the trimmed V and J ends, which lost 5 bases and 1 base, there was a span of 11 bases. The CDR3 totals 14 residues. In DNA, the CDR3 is TGTGCCAGCAGTAGGCTAATTGGGAACACTGAAGCTTTCTTT. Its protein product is CASSRLIGNTEAFF.

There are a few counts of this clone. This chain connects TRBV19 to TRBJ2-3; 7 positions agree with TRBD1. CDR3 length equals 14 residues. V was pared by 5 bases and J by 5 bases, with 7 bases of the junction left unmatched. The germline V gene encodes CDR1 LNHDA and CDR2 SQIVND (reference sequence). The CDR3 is CASSVDRARDTQYF. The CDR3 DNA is TGTGCCAGTAGTGTCGACAGGGCCAGAGATACGCAGTATTTT.

In nucleotides, the CDR3 is TGTGCCAGCAGTGAATATGGGGCAAGAGGCTACACCTTC. Its protein product is CASSEYGARGYTF. The V and J genes are TRBV25-1 and TRBJ1-2; weak D call: TRBD1 (5 bases). V was trimmed by 0 bases and J by 8 bases, leaving 10 bases between them. The germline CDR1 and CDR2 sequences are MGHDK and SYGVNS. This CDR3 contains 13 residues.

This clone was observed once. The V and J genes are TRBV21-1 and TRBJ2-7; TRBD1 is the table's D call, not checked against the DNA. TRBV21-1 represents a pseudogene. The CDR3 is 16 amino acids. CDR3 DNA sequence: TGTGCCAGCAGCAAAGCCGCGACAGGGATTCTGTACGAGCAGTACTTC. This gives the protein CASSKAATGILYEQYF.

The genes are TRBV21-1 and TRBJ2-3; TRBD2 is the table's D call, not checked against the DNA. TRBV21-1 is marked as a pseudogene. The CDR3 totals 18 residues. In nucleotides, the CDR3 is TGTGCCAGCAGCAAAGTTAGTGGACTAGCGGGAGTCGCAGATACGCAGTATTTT. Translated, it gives CASSKVSGLAGVADTQYF.

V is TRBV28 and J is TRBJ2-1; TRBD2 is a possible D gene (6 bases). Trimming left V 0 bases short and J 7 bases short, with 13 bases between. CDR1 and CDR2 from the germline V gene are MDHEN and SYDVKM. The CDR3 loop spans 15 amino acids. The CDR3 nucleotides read TGTGCCAGCAGTTTATGGAAGGTGGCGGGGAATGAGCAGTTCTTC. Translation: CASSLWKVAGNEQFF.

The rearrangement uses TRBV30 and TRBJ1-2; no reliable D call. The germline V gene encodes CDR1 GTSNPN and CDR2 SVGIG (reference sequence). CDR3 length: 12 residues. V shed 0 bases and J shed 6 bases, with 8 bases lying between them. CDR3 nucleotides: TGTGCCTGGAGTGTAGTCGTGAATGGCTACACCTTC. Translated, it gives CAWSVVVNGYTF.

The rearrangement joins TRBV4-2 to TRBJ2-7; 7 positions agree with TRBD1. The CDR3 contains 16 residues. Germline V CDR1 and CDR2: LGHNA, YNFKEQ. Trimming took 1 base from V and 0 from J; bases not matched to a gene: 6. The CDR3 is CASSQGTGAFSYEQYF. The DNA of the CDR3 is TGTGCCAGCAGCCAAGGAACAGGGGCCTTCTCCTACGAGCAGTACTTC.

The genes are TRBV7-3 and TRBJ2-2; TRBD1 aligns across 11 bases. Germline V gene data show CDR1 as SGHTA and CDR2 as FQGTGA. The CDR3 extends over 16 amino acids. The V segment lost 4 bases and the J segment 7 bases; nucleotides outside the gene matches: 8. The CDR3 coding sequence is TGTGCCAGCAGCTACCCCGGGACAGGGGGGAGCGGGGAGCTGTTTTTT. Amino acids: CASSYPGTGGSGELFF.

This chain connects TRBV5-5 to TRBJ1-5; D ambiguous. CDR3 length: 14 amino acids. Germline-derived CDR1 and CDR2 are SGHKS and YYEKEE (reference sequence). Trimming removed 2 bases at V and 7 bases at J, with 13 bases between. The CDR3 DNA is TGTGCCAGCAGCTTTGCCGTCCGAGGGCAGCCCCAGCATTTT. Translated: CASSFAVRGQPQHF.

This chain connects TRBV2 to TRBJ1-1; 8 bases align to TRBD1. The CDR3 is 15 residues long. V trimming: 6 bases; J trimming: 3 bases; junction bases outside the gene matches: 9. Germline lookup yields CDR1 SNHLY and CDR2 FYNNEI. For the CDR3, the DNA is TGTGCCAGCAGGGGTGGACAGGGAAGGGACACTGAAGCTTTCTTT. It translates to CASRGGQGRDTEAFF.

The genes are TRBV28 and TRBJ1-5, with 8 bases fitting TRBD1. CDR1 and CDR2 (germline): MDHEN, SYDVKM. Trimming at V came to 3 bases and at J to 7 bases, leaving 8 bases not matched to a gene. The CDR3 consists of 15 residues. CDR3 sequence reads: CASSFRTGLRQPQHF. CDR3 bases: TGTGCCAGCAGTTTTAGGACAGGGCTAAGGCAGCCCCAGCATTTT.

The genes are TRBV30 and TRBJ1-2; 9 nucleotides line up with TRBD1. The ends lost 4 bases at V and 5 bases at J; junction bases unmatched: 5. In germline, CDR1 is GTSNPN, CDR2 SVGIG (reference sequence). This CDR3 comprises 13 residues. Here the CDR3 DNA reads TGTGCCTGGACCCGGGACAGGGTGTATGGCTACACCTTC. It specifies CAWTRDRVYGYTF.

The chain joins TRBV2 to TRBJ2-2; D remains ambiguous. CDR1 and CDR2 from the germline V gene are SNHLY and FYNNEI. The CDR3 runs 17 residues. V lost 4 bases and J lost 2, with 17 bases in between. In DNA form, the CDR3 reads TGTGCCAGCAGTGCCCGTTCGACTCTAAGCAACACCGGGGAGCTGTTTTTT. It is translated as CASSARSTLSNTGELFF.

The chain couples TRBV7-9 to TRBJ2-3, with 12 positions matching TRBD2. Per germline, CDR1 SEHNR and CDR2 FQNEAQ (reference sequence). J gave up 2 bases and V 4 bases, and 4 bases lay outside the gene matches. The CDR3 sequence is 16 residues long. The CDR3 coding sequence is TGTGCCAGCAGCTCAGGACTAGCGGGAACCACAGATACGCAGTATTTT. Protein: CASSSGLAGTTDTQYF.

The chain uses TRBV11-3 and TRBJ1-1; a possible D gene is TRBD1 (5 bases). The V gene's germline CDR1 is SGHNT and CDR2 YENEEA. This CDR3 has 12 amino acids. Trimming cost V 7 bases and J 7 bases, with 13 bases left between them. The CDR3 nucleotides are TGTGCCAGCACCACTGGTAGGGGTGAAGCTTTCTTT. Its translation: CASTTGRGEAFF.

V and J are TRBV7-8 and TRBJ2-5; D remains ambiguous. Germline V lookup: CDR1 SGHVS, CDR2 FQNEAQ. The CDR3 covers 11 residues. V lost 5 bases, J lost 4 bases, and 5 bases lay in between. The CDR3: CASSRRETQYF. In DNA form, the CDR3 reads TGTGCCAGCAGCCGTCGAGAGACCCAGTACTTC.

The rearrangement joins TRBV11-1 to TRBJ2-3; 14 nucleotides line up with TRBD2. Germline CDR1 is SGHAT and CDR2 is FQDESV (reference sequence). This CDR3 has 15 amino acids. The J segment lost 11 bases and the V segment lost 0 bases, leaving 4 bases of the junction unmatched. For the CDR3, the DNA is TGTGCCAGCAGCTTAGCCGGGACTAGCGGGAGCGTGCAGTATTTT. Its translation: CASSLAGTSGSVQYF.

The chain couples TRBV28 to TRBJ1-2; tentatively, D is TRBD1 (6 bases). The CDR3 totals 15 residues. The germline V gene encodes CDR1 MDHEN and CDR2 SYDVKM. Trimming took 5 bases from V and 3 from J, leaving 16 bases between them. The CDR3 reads CASSPTSQGYYGYTF. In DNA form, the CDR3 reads TGTGCCAGCAGTCCGACCTCCCAGGGGTACTATGGCTACACCTTC.

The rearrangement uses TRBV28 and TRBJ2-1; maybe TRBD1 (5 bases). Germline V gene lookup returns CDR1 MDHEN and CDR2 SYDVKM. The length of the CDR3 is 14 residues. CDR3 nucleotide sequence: TGTGCAACCTGGGCAGGGCCCTCCTACAATGAGCAGTTCTTC. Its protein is CATWAGPSYNEQFF.

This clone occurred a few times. The CDR3 coding sequence is TGTGCCAGCAGCTTGTTAGGGACAGGGGGTTATGGTACGCAGTATTTT. As protein: CASSLLGTGGYGTQYF. This sequence joins TRBV11-2 and TRBJ2-3; 11 nucleotides line up with TRBD1. V was clipped by 3 bases and J by 8 bases; unmatched bases: 10. Germline V gene data show CDR1 as SGHAT and CDR2 as FQNNGV. The CDR3 length is 16 residues.

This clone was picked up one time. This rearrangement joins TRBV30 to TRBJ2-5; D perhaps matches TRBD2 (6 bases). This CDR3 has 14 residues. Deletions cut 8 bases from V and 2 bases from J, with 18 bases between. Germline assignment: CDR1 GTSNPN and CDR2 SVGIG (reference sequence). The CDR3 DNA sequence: TGTGCCGGCCCCCCCGGGGGAGGACAAGAGACCCAGTACTTC. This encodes CAGPPGGGQETQYF. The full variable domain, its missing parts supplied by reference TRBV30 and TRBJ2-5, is SQTIHQWPATLVQPVGSPLSLECTVEGTSNPNLYWYRQAAGRGLQLLFYSVGIGQISSEVPQNLSASRPQDRQFILSSKKLLLSDSGFYLCAGPPGGGQETQYFGPGTRLLVL.

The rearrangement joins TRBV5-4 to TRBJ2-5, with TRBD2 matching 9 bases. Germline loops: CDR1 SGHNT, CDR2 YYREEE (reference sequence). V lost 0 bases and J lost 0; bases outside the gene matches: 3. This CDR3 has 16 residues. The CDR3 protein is CASSLGASGNQETQYF. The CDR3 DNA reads TGTGCCAGCAGCTTGGGGGCTAGCGGGAACCAAGAGACCCAGTACTTC.

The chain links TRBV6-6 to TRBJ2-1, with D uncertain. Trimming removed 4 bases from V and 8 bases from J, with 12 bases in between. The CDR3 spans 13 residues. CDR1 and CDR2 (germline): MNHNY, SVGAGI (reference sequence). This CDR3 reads CASSWARDDEQFF. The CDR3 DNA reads TGTGCCAGCAGTTGGGCTAGAGACGATGAGCAGTTCTTC.

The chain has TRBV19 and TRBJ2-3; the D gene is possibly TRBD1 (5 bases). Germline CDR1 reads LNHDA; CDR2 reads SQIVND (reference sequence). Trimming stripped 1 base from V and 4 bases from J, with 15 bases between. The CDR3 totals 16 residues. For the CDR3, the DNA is TGTGCCAGTAGTATAGGGACACCCGTAAGGGCAGATACGCAGTATTTT. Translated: CASSIGTPVRADTQYF. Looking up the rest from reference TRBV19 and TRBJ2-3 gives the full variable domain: DGGITQSPKYLFRKEGQNVTLSCEQNLNHDAMYWYRQDPGQGLRLIYYSQIVNDFQKGDIAEGYSVSREKKESFPLTVTSAQKNPTAFYLCASSIGTPVRADTQYFGPGTRLTVL.